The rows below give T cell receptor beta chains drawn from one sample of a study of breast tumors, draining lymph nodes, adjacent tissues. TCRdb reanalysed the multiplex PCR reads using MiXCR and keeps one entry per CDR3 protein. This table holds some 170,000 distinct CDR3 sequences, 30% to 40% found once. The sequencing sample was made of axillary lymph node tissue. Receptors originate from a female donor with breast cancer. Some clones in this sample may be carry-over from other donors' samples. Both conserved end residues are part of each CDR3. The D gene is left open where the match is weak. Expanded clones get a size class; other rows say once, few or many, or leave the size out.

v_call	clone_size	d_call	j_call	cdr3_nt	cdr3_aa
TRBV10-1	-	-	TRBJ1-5	TGCGCCAGCACGAAGAGGTTTAATCAGCCCCAGCATTTT	CASTKRFNQPQHF
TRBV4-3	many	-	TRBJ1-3	TGCGCCAGCAGCCAAGACAGGGGCTCTGGAAACACCATATATTTT	CASSQDRGSGNTIYF
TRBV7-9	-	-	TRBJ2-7	TGTGCCAGCAGCTTAGCCTCGTACCTATACTACGGGCAGTACTTT	CASSLASYLYYGQYF
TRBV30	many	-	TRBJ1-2	TGTGCCTGGAGGGGCGCGGCTGGCTACACCTTC	CAWRGAAGYTF
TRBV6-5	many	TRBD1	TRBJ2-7	TGTGCCAGCAGTTACTCCCACGGGACAGGGAGGCAGGTCGAGCAGTACTTC	CASSYSHGTGRQVEQYF
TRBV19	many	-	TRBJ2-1	TGTGCCAGTAGTATAACGGGCCTCGCCCGCGATGAGCAGTTCTTC	CASSITGLARDEQFF
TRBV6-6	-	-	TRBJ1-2	TGTGCCAGCAGTCACTCGATATGGATTCCGAACTATGGCTACACCTTC	CASSHSIWIPNYGYTF
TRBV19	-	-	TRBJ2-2	TGTGCCAGTAGTATAAAACAGCCTTCCGGGGAGCTGTTGTTT	CASSIKQPSGELLF
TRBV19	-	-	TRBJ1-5	TGTGCCAGTAGGCCCCGGGGAGGAGGGAGCTATAGCAATCAGCCCCAGCATTTT	CASRPRGGGSYSNQPQHF
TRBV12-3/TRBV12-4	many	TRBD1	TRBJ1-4	TGTGCCAGCACCAGGGACAGGTCCTCTGAAAAACTGTTTTTT	CASTRDRSSEKLFF
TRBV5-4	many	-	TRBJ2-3	TGTGCCAGCACCCTCCTTGGGGGGCCCACAGATACGCAGTATTTT	CASTLLGGPTDTQYF
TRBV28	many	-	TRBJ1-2	TGTGCCAGCAGTTTAGGGGTCAGGGGAAGTGGCTACACCTTC	CASSLGVRGSGYTF
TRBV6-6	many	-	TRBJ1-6	TGTGCCAGCAACACACCGAGCTCCTATAATTCACCCCTCCACTTT	CASNTPSSYNSPLHF
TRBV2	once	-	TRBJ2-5	TGTGCCAGCAGTACACAGGGAATCCACAATGAGACCCAGTACTTC	CASSTQGIHNETQYF
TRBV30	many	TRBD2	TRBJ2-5	TGTGCCCCAAAGCGGGGTGGGACCCAGTACTTC	CAPKRGGTQYF
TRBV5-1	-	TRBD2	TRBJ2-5	TGCGCCAGCAGCGGGGGGGAGACCCTGTACTTC	CASSGGETLYF
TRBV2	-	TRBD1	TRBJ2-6	TGTGCCAGCAGCCCCGGGACAGACTCTGGGGCCAACGTCCTGACTTTC	CASSPGTDSGANVLTF
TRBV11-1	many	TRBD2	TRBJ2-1	TGTGCCAGCAGCTTGTCCGGCGCTCTAGCGGGAGGTGAGCAGTTCTTC	CASSLSGALAGGEQFF
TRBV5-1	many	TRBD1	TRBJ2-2	TGCGCCAGCAGCTTTAAGGGACAGGCTAACACCGGGGAGCTGTTTTTT	CASSFKGQANTGELFF
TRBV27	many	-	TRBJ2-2	TGTGCCAGCAGTTCACCTAGGGCGAGGGTTACCGGGGAGCTGTTTTTT	CASSSPRARVTGELFF
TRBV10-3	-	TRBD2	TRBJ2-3	TGTGCCATCAGGGAGACTAGCGGGGGGGCCGCAGATACGCAGTATTTT	CAIRETSGGAADTQYF
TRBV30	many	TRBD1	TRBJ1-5	TGTGCCTGGAGTGGGGACAGTCTTTATAGCAATCAGCCCCAGCATTTT	CAWSGDSLYSNQPQHF
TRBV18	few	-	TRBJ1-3	TGTGCCAGCTCAACGACCCCAGGTTTCAGCTCTGGAAACACCATATATTTT	CASSTTPGFSSGNTIYF
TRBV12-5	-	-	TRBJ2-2	TGTGCTAGTGGTTTCTCCTCCTTTGAGGGCAGTAGGAACACTGGGGAGCTGTTTTTT	CASGFSSFEGSRNTGELFF
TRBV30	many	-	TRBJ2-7	TGTGCCTGGAGCGCTCCCCGACGGTCCACCTACGAGCAGTACTTC	CAWSAPRRSTYEQYF
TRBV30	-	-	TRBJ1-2	TGTGCCGGGGCGATAGGGACGAGATATGGCTACACTTTC	CAGAIGTRYGYTF
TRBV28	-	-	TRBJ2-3	TGTGCCAGCAGTTTTCGACAGGACTCGACAGATACGCAGTATTTT	CASSFRQDSTDTQYF
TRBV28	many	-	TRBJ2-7	TGTGCCAGCATCAAAAGGGGGGCAGGGGCCTACGAGCAGTACTTC	CASIKRGAGAYEQYF
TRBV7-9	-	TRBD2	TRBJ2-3	TGTGCCAGCAGCTCGCCAATCGGGCGGGGGGTAACAGATACGCAGTATTTT	CASSSPIGRGVTDTQYF
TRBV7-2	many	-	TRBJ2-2	TGTGCCAGCACCCGACGTGGCGCTGAGAACACCGGGGAGCTGTTTTTT	CASTRRGAENTGELFF
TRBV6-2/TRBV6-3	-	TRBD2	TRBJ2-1	TGTGCCAGCACCGACCAGCGGGGCCTCGCCGCGGGAGCCTACAATGAGCAGTTCTTC	CASTDQRGLAAGAYNEQFF
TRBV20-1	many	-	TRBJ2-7	TGCAGTGCTAGAGATCAGGGCCGCAGCTCCTACGAGCAGTACTTC	CSARDQGRSSYEQYF
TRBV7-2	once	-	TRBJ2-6	TGTGCCAGCAGCTGCCGCGTGGCTGGGGCCAACGTCCTGACTTTC	CASSCRVAGANVLTF
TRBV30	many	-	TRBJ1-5	TGTGCCTGGAGTAAAGGGGCCTATAGCAATCAGCCCCAGCATTTT	CAWSKGAYSNQPQHF
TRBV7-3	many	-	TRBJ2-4	TGTGCCAGCAGCCAGACACGCCGGAACATTCAGTACTTC	CASSQTRRNIQYF
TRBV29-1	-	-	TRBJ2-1	TGCAGCGTTGAACGACCGGGACGGACAGCCGAATACAATGAGCAGTTCTTC	CSVERPGRTAEYNEQFF
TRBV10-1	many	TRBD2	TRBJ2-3	TGCGCCAGCACCAAGCGGGGGGCCTACACAGATACGCAGTATTTT	CASTKRGAYTDTQYF
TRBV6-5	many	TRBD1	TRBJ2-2	TGTGCCAGCAGTTACAACGTTGGGACAGCGAACACCGGGGAGCTGTTTTTT	CASSYNVGTANTGELFF
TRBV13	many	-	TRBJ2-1	TGTGCCAGCAGCTTCGAGAAGCGGGTGGGCAATGAGCAGTTCTTC	CASSFEKRVGNEQFF
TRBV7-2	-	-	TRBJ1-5	TGTGCCAGCAGCTTAGGGTCTACCCTCCGTTACAGGGTTAATCAGCCCCAGCATTTT	CASSLGSTLRYRVNQPQHF
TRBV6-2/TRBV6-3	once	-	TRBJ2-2	TGTGCCAGCAGTCCCCCTGGACAGAACACCGGGGAGCTGTTTTTT	CASSPPGQNTGELFF
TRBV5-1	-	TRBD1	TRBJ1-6	TGCGCCAGCAGCTTCCTGACAGGGGGAAGGAATAATTCACCCCTCCACTTT	CASSFLTGGRNNSPLHF
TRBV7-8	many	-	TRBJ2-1	TGTGCCAGCAGCTTAGGAATTGCGATCGTCACAGGTCCGCACAATGAGCAGTTCTTC	CASSLGIAIVTGPHNEQFF
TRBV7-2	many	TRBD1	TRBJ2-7	TGTGCCAGCAGCGCCACCGAAGGACAGGGGGCGTCCCATATCTCCGAGCAGTACTTC	CASSATEGQGASHISEQYF
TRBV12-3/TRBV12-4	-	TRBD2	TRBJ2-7	TGTGCCACCCGACTAGCGGGAGGGCTACCCTACGAGCAGTACTTC	CATRLAGGLPYEQYF
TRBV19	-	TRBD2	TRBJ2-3	TGTGCCAGTAGTGGGGTTAGCGGGGGGGCCGCTAGCACAGATACGCAGTATTTT	CASSGVSGGAASTDTQYF
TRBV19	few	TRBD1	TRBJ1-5	TGTGCCAGTAGTATAGAAGGGGGCCGGCAGCCCCAGCATTTT	CASSIEGGRQPQHF
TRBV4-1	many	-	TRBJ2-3	TGCGCCAGCAGCCAAAGGGCCGGGGGTACCACAGATACGCAGTATTTT	CASSQRAGGTTDTQYF
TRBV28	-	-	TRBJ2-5	TGTGCCAGCACCAAAGGGCAGGGGGGATGGGAGACCCAGTACTTC	CASTKGQGGWETQYF
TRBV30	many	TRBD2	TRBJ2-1	TGTGCCTGGAGTGTCACTAGCGCGGGTGGTTATGAGCAGTTCTTC	CAWSVTSAGGYEQFF
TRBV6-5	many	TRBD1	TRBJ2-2	TGTGCCAGCAGTTACTCTCACAGGGGGGACACCGGGGAGCTGTTTTTT	CASSYSHRGDTGELFF
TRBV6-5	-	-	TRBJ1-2	TGTACCAGCCTGCCCTTGGGCAGCCCTAACTATGGCTACACCTTC	CTSLPLGSPNYGYTF
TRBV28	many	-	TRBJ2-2	TGTGCCAGCAGTTTTTTGTCCGGGGAGCTGTTTTTT	CASSFLSGELFF